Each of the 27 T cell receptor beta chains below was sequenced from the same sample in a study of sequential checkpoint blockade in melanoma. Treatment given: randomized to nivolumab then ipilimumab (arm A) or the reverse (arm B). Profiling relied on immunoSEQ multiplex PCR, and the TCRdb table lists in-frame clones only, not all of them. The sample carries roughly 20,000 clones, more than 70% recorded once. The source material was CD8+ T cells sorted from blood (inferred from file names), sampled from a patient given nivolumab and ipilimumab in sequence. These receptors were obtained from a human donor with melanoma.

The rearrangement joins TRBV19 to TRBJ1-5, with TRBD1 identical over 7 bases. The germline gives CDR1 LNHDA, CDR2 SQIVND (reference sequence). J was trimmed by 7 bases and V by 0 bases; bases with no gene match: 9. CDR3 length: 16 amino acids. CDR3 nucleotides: TGTGCCAGTAGTATAGATCCGGACAGGTCTAACCAGCCCCAGCATTTT. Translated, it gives CASSIDPDRSNQPQHF.

The CDR3 nucleotides read TGTGCCAGCAGCCCAAGGGGGAGAGACACCATATATTTT. Its translation is CASSPRGRDTIYF. J is TRBJ1-3 and V is TRBV4-2; a weak D match, TRBD1 (6 bases). This CDR3 is built from 13 residues. Per germline, CDR1 LGHNA and CDR2 YNFKEQ. Between the trimmed V and J ends, which lost 4 bases and 8 bases, there was a span of 12 bases.

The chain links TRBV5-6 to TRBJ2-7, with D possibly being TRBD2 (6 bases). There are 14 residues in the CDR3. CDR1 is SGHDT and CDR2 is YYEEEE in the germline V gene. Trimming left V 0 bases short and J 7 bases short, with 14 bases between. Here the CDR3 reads CASSLGVAAGEQYF. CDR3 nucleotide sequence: TGTGCCAGCAGCTTGGGTGTAGCGGCGGGGGAGCAGTACTTC. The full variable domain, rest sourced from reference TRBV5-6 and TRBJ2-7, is DAGVTQSPTHLIKTRGQQVTLRCSPKSGHDTVSWYQQALGQGPQFIFQYYEEEERQRGNFPDRFSGHQFPNYSSELNVNALLLGDSALYLCASSLGVAAGEQYFGPGTRLTVT.

CDR3 sequence (DNA): TGTGCCAGCACCCCTACCCCGGGACTAGATCACAATGAGCAGTTCTTC. Protein sequence: CASTPTPGLDHNEQFF. The rearrangement links TRBV6-6 to TRBJ2-1; 8 positions match TRBD2. The CDR3 consists of 16 residues. Germline V gene lookup returns CDR1 MNHNY and CDR2 SVGAGI (reference sequence). Losses at the gene ends were 7 bases for V and 5 bases for J; bases not matched to a gene: 13.

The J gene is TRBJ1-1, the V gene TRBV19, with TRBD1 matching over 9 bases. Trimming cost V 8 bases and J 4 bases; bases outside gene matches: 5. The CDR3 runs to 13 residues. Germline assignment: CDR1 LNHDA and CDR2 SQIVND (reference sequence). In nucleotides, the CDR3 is TGTGCCAGTCAACAGGGGGCGGGCACTGAAGCTTTCTTT. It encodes CASQQGAGTEAFF.

CDR3: CSATGNTEAFF. The DNA for the CDR3 is TGCAGTGCGACAGGGAACACTGAAGCTTTCTTT. The chain uses TRBV20-1 and TRBJ1-1, with D maybe TRBD1 (6 bases). Germline CDR1 is DFQATT and CDR2 is SNEGSKA (reference sequence). V was trimmed by 6 bases and J by 1 base, leaving 6 bases between them. The CDR3 is made up of 11 amino acids.

The chain's CDR3 is CASSLSTRTEAFF. Here the CDR3 DNA reads TGTGCCAGCAGTTTATCGACGCGGACTGAAGCTTTCTTT. This chain uses TRBV27 with TRBJ1-1; D is unresolved. V lost 0 bases to trimming and J lost 5 bases, with 7 bases between them. The CDR3 contains 13 residues. Germline CDR1 is MNHEY and CDR2 is SMNVEV (reference sequence).

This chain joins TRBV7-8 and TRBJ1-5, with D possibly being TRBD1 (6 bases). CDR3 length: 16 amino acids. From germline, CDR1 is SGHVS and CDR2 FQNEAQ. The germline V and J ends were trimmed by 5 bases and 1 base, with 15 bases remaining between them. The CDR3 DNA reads TGTGCCAGCAGCCCGTACAGGGCGGAAAGCAATCAGCCCCAGCATTTT. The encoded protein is CASSPYRAESNQPQHF. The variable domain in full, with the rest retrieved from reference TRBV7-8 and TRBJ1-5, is GAGVSQSPRYKVAKRGQDVALRCDPISGHVSLFWYQQALGQGPEFLTYFQNEAQLDKSGLPSDRFFAERPEGSVSTLKIQRTQQEDSAVYLCASSPYRAESNQPQHFGDGTRLSIL.

CDR3 in DNA: TGTGCCAGCAGTTTACTCTCTAGCGGGGTATACAATGAGCAGTTCTTC. Amino acid sequence: CASSLLSSGVYNEQFF. The gene calls are TRBV27 and TRBJ2-1, with 9 bases identical to TRBD2. In germline, CDR1 is MNHEY, CDR2 SMNVEV (reference sequence). The CDR3 contains 16 residues. V was pared by 2 bases and J by 4 bases, with 6 bases of the junction left unmatched.

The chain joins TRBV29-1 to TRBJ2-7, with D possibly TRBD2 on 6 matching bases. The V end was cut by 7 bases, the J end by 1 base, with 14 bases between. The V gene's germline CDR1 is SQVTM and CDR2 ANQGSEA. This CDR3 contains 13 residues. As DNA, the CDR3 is TGCAGCGCTGGACTATGGGGATCCTACGAGCAGTACTTC. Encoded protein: CSAGLWGSYEQYF.

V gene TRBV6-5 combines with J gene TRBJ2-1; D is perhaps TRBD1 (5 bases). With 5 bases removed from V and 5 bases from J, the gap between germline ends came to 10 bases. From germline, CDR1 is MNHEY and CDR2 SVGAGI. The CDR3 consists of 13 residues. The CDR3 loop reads CASSLRENNEQFF. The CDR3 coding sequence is TGTGCCAGCAGTCTCAGGGAAAACAATGAGCAGTTCTTC.

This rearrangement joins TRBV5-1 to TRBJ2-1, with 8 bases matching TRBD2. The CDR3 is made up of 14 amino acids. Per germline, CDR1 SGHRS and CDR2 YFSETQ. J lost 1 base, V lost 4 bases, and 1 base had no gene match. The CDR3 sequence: CASSIAGSYNEQFF. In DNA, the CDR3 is TGCGCCAGCAGCATAGCGGGATCCTACAATGAGCAGTTCTTC.

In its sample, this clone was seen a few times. The CDR3 spells CASSLGTVREQYF. CDR3 nucleotide sequence: TGTGCCAGCAGCTTGGGGACAGTTCGCGAGCAGTACTTC. The chain carries TRBV5-6 and TRBJ2-7; possibly TRBD1 for D (6 bases). Trimming cost V 0 bases and J 6 bases, with 10 bases left between them. This CDR3 region has 13 residues. Germline CDR1 is SGHDT and CDR2 is YYEEEE.

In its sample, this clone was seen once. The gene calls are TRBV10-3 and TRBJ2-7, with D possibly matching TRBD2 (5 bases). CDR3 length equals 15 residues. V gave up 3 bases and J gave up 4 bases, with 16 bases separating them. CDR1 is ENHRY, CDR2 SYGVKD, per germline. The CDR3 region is CAISEKETPGYEQYF. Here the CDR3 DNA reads TGTGCCATCAGTGAAAAAGAGACACCGGGATACGAGCAGTACTTC.

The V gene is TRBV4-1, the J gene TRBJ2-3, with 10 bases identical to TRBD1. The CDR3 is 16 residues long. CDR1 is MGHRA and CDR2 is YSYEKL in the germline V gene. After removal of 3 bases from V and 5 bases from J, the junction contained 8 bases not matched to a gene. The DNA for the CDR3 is TGCGCCAGCAGCCATCGGGACAGGGGCTCGGGAGATACGCAGTATTTT. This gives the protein CASSHRDRGSGDTQYF.

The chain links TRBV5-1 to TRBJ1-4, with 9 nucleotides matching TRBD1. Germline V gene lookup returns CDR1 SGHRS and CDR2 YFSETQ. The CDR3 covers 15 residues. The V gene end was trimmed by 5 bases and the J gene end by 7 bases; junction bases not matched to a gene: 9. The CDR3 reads CASSYTGTGSEKLFF. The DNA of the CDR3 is TGCGCCAGCAGTTACACCGGGACAGGGTCTGAAAAACTGTTTTTT.

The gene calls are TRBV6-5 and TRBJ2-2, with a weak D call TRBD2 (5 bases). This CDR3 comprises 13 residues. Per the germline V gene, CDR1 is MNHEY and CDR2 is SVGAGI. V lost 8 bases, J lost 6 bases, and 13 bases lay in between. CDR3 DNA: TGTGCCAGCCGGGGTAGCGAATCCGGGGAGCTGTTTTTT. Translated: CASRGSESGELFF.

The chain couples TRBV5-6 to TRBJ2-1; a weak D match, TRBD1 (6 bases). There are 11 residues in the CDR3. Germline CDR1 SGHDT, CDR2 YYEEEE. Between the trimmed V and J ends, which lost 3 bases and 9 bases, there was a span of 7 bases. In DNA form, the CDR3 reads TGTGCCAGCAGCTACAGGGTTGAGCAGTTCTTC. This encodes CASSYRVEQFF. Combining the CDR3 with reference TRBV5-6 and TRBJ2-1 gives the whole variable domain DAGVTQSPTHLIKTRGQQVTLRCSPKSGHDTVSWYQQALGQGPQFIFQYYEEEERQRGNFPDRFSGHQFPNYSSELNVNALLLGDSALYLCASSYRVEQFFGPGTRLTVL.

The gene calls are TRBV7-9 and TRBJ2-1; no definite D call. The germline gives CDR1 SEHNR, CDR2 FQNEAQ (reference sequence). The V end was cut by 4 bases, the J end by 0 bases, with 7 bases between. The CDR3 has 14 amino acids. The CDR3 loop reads CASSSESSYNEQFF. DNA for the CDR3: TGTGCCAGCAGCTCCGAGAGCTCCTACAATGAGCAGTTCTTC.

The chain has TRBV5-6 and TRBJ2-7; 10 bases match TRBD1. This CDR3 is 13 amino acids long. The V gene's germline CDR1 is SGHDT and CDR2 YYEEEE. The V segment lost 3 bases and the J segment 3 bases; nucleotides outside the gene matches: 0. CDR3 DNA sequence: TGTGCCAGCAGCTGGGACAGGGGCTACGAGCAGTACTTC. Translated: CASSWDRGYEQYF.

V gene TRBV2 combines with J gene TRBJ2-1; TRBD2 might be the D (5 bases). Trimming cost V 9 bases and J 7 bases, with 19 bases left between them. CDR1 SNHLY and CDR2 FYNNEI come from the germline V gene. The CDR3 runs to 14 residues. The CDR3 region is CARFGLATRNEQFF. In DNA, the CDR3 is TGTGCCAGATTCGGGCTAGCTACTAGAAATGAGCAGTTCTTC.

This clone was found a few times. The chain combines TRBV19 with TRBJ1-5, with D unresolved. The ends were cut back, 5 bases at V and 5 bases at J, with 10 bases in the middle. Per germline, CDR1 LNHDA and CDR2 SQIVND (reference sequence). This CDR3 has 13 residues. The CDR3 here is CASSHIRDQPQHF. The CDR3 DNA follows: TGTGCCAGTAGTCATATTCGGGATCAGCCCCAGCATTTT.

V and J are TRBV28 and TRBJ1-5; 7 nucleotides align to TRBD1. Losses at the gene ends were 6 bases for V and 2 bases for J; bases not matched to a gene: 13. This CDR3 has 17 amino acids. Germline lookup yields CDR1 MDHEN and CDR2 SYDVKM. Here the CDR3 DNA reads TGTGCCAGCAGGTTAACTTCAGGGGGATGGGGCAATCAGCCCCAGCATTTT. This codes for CASRLTSGGWGNQPQHF. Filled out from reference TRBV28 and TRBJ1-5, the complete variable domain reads DVKVTQSSRYLVKRTGEKVFLECVQDMDHENMFWYRQDPGLGLRLIYFSYDVKMKEKGDIPEGYSVSREKKERFSLILESASTNQTSMYLCASRLTSGGWGNQPQHFGDGTRLSIL.

CDR3 sequence (DNA): TGTGCCAGCAGTTTTATCGCGGGGGGCACCGGGGAGCTGTTTTTT. Its translation is CASSFIAGGTGELFF. The gene calls are TRBV28 and TRBJ2-2; TRBD2 agrees at 8 bases. Germline V lookup: CDR1 MDHEN, CDR2 SYDVKM. The CDR3 consists of 15 residues. The ends lost 3 bases at V and 4 bases at J; junction bases unmatched: 4.

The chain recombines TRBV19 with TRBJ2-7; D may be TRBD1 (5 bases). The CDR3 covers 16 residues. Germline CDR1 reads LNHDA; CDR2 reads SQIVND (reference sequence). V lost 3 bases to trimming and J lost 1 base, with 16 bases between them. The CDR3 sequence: CASSMGVGLVSYEQYF. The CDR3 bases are TGTGCCAGTAGTATGGGCGTGGGGCTGGTGTCCTACGAGCAGTACTTC.

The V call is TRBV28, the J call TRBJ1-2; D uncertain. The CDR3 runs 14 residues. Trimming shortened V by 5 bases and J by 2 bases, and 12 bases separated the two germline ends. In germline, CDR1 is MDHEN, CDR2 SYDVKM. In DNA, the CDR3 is TGTGCCAGCAGTATCCTACTTAGCAACTATGGCTACACCTTC. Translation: CASSILLSNYGYTF.

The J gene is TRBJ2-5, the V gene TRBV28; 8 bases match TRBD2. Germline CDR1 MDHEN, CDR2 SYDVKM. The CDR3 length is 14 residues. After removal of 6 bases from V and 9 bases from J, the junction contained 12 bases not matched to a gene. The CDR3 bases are TGTGCCAGCAGGGGACTAGGCTCGGTTGTACCCCAGTACTTC. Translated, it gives CASRGLGSVVPQYF.